Shown below are 27 T cell receptor beta chains from a single sample sequenced in a study of T-cell memory formation after mild COVID-19. TCRdb re-called the 5' RACE reads through MiXCR, storing one row per CDR3 protein. The sample shows a few hundred thousand distinct CDR3 sequences, about 17% of them seen only once. Material for sequencing was PBMCs or a T cell subset sorted from them (not recorded which). The receptors here all came from a young man who had mild COVID-19 (a few samples of this study predate the infection). Cell type and time point are not known.

This clonotype has a handful of counts. The chain recombines TRBV10-2 with TRBJ1-1; D unclear. The germline V gene has CDR1 WSHSY and CDR2 SAAADI. V lost 2 bases, J lost 3 bases, and 10 bases lay in between. The CDR3 length is 14 residues. This CDR3 is CASSEGNLDTEAFF. The CDR3 coding sequence is TGCGCCAGCAGTGAGGGGAACTTGGACACTGAAGCTTTCTTT.

This clonotype has a handful of counts. The chain uses TRBV10-2 and TRBJ1-1; D gene uncertain. Germline values: CDR1 WSHSY, CDR2 SAAADI. Trimming pared 7 bases from V and 4 bases from J, leaving 13 bases between. The length of the CDR3 is 13 residues. The CDR3 sequence: CASTPGRRTEAFF. In DNA, the CDR3 is TGCGCCAGCACCCCCGGACGGCGCACTGAAGCTTTCTTT.

This clonotype was counted only a few times. The chain is built from TRBV7-9 and TRBJ1-4; D ambiguous. Germline V CDR1 and CDR2: SEHNR, FQNEAQ (reference sequence). V dropped 5 bases and J dropped 0 bases, with 16 bases sitting between them. The CDR3 sequence is 17 residues long. The CDR3 protein is CASSPSSAPATNEKLFF. The CDR3 DNA follows: TGTGCCAGCAGCCCGTCGTCGGCTCCAGCAACTAATGAAAAACTGTTTTTT.

This clonotype was recorded a few times. The V call is TRBV4-1, the J call TRBJ2-7; 10 positions match TRBD2. From germline, CDR1 is MGHRA and CDR2 YSYEKL. This CDR3 spans 19 amino acids. V dropped 2 bases and J dropped 4; count of bases not matched to a gene: 17. Written as DNA, the CDR3 is TGCGCCAGCAGCCAATCCAGTGGGGATAGCGGGGGGCCGCCTTACGAGCAGTACTTC. It translates to CASSQSSGDSGGPPYEQYF.

This chain connects TRBV7-9 to TRBJ1-1; D is possibly TRBD1 (6 bases). From germline, CDR1 is SEHNR and CDR2 FQNEAQ (reference sequence). V dropped 4 bases and J dropped 0 bases, with 15 bases sitting between them. This CDR3 has 16 residues. For the CDR3, the DNA is TGTGCCAGCAGCTCACCGGGGGGGCGGATGAACACTGAAGCTTTCTTT. Its translation is CASSSPGGRMNTEAFF.

In this sample, this clonotype turned up a few times. The chain couples TRBV7-9 to TRBJ1-4, with D unresolved. Germline V gene data show CDR1 as SEHNR and CDR2 as FQNEAQ (reference sequence). V gave up 2 bases and J gave up 12 bases, with 16 bases separating them. The CDR3 covers 14 residues. The CDR3 reads CASSLMESAGELFF. The CDR3, as DNA: TGTGCCAGCAGCTTAATGGAATCGGCGGGTGAACTGTTTTTT.

On this clonotype: The junction departs from the called germline gene at one end, perhaps through a read error. This chain connects TRBV6-2 or TRBV6-3 to TRBJ2-1; no clear D gene. The CDR3 covers 14 residues. Germline loops: CDR1 MNHEY, CDR2 SVGEGT. The CDR3 region is CASSPDWAYNEQLF. The CDR3 bases are TGTGCCAGCAGTCCCGATTGGGCCTACAATGAGCAGTTATTC.

This clonotype was found a few times. This chain links TRBV7-9 with TRBJ2-7, with 7 bases identical to TRBD1. This CDR3 comprises 13 residues. Germline V CDR1 and CDR2: SEHNR, FQNEAQ (reference sequence). With V trimmed by 4 bases and J by 6 bases, 6 bases remained unmatched. This chain's CDR3 is CASSSTGSPEQYV. The CDR3 DNA sequence: TGTGCCAGCAGCTCGACAGGGAGTCCCGAGCAGTACGTC.

This clonotype came up a few times. This chain links TRBV7-8 with TRBJ2-2, with D tentatively TRBD2 (6 bases). The CDR3 has 13 residues. V was cut by 6 bases and J by 7 bases, with 12 bases left in between. Germline lookup yields CDR1 SGHVS and CDR2 FQNEAQ. This chain's CDR3 is CASRDKAGGELFF. For the CDR3, the DNA is TGTGCCAGCAGGGACAAAGCGGGCGGGGAGCTGTTTTTT.

The chain carries TRBV12-3 or TRBV12-4 and TRBJ2-4; D may be TRBD2 (5 bases). The CDR3 is 12 amino acids. The V gene lost 6 bases and the J gene lost 6 bases, with 9 bases spanning the gap. This CDR3 reads CASRGDLNIQYF. The DNA of the CDR3 is TGTGCCAGCAGGGGAGACTTAAACATTCAGTACTTC.

This sequence joins TRBV5-1 and TRBJ1-2, with 7 positions matching TRBD1. The V segment lost 3 bases and the J segment 4 bases; nucleotides outside the gene matches: 12. The CDR3 spans 16 residues. Germline CDR1 is SGHRS and CDR2 is YFSETQ. The chain's CDR3 is CASSWDLATGFYGYTF. The DNA of the CDR3 is TGCGCCAGCAGCTGGGACCTCGCGACAGGGTTCTATGGCTACACCTTC.

Only a few counts were recorded for this clonotype. The rearrangement joins TRBV20-1 to TRBJ1-1; D gene unclear. Deletions cut 1 base from V and 8 bases from J, with 17 bases between. In germline, CDR1 is DFQATT, CDR2 SNEGSKA (reference sequence). This CDR3 comprises 14 residues. The DNA of the CDR3 is TGCAGTGCTAGAGTCTCTACGGGGTCGGGCGAAGCTTTCTTT. It specifies CSARVSTGSGEAFF.

The rearrangement links TRBV25-1 to TRBJ2-4; D may be TRBD1 (5 bases). CDR3 length equals 14 residues. The V and J ends lost 6 bases and 1 base respectively, with 10 bases between them. CDR1 is MGHDK and CDR2 is SYGVNS in the germline V gene. The CDR3 nucleotides are TGTGCCAGCAGGGGGCCGTGGGCCAAAAACATTCAGTACTTC. Translation: CASRGPWAKNIQYF. The full variable domain, completed using reference TRBV25-1 and TRBJ2-4, is EADIYQTPRYLVIGTGKKITLECSQTMGHDKMYWYQQDPGMELHLIHYSYGVNSTEKGDLSSESTVSRIRTEHFPLTLESARPSHTSQYLCASRGPWAKNIQYFGAGTRLSVL.

V and J are TRBV12-3 or TRBV12-4 and TRBJ1-5; 7 bases line up with TRBD1. Trimming cost V 5 bases and J 5 bases; bases outside gene matches: 3. This CDR3 spans 13 amino acids. This CDR3 is CASSRDRYQPQHF. In nucleotides, the CDR3 is TGTGCCAGCAGTCGGGACAGATATCAGCCCCAGCATTTT.

CDR3 amino acids: CAISESQGGSLAKNIQYF. CDR3 coding DNA: TGTGCCATCAGTGAATCACAGGGGGGAAGTCTAGCCAAAAACATTCAGTACTTC. The chain combines TRBV10-3 with TRBJ2-4, with 8 nucleotides matching TRBD1. CDR3 length: 18 amino acids. The V segment lost 3 bases and the J segment 0 bases; nucleotides outside the gene matches: 10. Germline V gene sequence: CDR1 ENHRY, CDR2 SYGVKD.

This clonotype was picked up many times. The CDR3 region is CASSLLGGGADTQYF. CDR3 DNA sequence: TGCGCCAGCAGCCTACTTGGCGGGGGGGCAGATACGCAGTATTTT. The chain employs TRBV5-1 and TRBJ2-3; 9 bases agree with TRBD2. CDR1 is SGHRS and CDR2 is YFSETQ in the germline V gene. This CDR3 region has 15 residues. V shed 4 bases, J shed 4 bases, and the junction held 7 bases outside the gene matches. The entire variable domain, with the rest obtained from reference TRBV5-1 and TRBJ2-3, is as follows: KAGVTQTPRYLIKTRGQQVTLSCSPISGHRSVSWYQQTPGQGLQFLFEYFSETQRNKGNFPGRFSGRQFSNSRSEMNVSTLELGDSALYLCASSLLGGGADTQYFGPGTRLTVL.

The V gene is TRBV5-1, the J gene TRBJ2-7; tentative D call: TRBD1 (6 bases). Germline loops: CDR1 SGHRS, CDR2 YFSETQ. The CDR3 runs 14 residues. V dropped 7 bases and J dropped 1 base, with 15 bases sitting between them. CDR3 sequence (DNA): TGCGCCAGCCGCCCATCGACAGGATCCTACGAGCAGTACGTC. Translating gives CASRPSTGSYEQYV.

This chain connects TRBV20-1 to TRBJ2-5, with 8 bases matching TRBD2. This CDR3 spans 15 amino acids. V lost 6 bases, J lost 4 bases, and 13 bases stayed unmatched. CDR1 is DFQATT, CDR2 SNEGSKA, per germline (reference sequence). The CDR3 loop reads CSALEFGGALETQYF. For the CDR3, the DNA is TGCAGTGCATTGGAATTCGGGGGGGCATTAGAGACCCAGTACTTC.

This clonotype was observed a few times. The chain employs TRBV5-6 and TRBJ2-3; D unresolved. Germline loops: CDR1 SGHDT, CDR2 YYEEEE. V dropped 6 bases and J dropped 1 base, with 12 bases sitting between them. The CDR3 length is 14 residues. The CDR3 is CASTEYGRTDTQYF. The DNA for the CDR3 is TGTGCCAGCACCGAGTACGGTCGCACAGATACGCAGTATTTT.

In its sample, this clonotype was seen a few times. The rearrangement joins TRBV24-1 to TRBJ2-2, with a possible D match to TRBD2 (6 bases). The V gene lost 9 bases and the J gene lost 5 bases, with 12 bases spanning the gap. Germline lookup yields CDR1 KGHDR and CDR2 SFDVKD. This CDR3 comprises 13 residues. CDR3 DNA: TGTGCCACCGCCGCTGCGGGGACCGGGGAGCTGTTTTTT. Translation gives CATAAAGTGELFF.

V usage is TRBV20-1 and J usage is TRBJ2-1; a weak D match, TRBD1 (6 bases). This CDR3 is 12 amino acids long. Trimming left V 0 bases short and J 10 bases short, with 10 bases between. From germline, CDR1 is DFQATT and CDR2 SNEGSKA (reference sequence). The CDR3 reads CSARDERGEQFF. The CDR3 DNA reads as TGCAGTGCTAGAGACGAAAGGGGGGAGCAGTTCTTC.

The rearrangement uses TRBV12-3 or TRBV12-4 and TRBJ2-7; D unresolved. Trimming removed 3 bases from V and 3 bases from J, with 9 bases in between. This CDR3 region has 13 residues. CDR3 DNA sequence: TGTGCCAGCAGTTTCACCCAAAGCTACGAGCAGTACTTC. Translation gives CASSFTQSYEQYF.

The chain links TRBV6-5 to TRBJ2-6; 10 nucleotides agree with TRBD1. The CDR3 spans 18 residues. The germline V gene has CDR1 MNHEY and CDR2 SVGAGI. V lost 6 bases to trimming and J lost 0 bases; unmatched junction nucleotides: 8. The CDR3: CASRAGTGVSSGANVLTF. The CDR3 DNA is TGTGCCAGCAGGGCCGGGACAGGGGTTTCCTCTGGGGCCAACGTCCTGACTTTC.

This rearrangement joins TRBV28 to TRBJ2-1, with 7 bases lining up with TRBD2. The CDR3 is 17 amino acids. Per the germline V gene, CDR1 is MDHEN and CDR2 is SYDVKM. Germline trimming cut 1 base from V and 8 bases from J; bases unmatched to any gene: 14. The CDR3 nucleotides are TGTGCCAGCAGTTTATTTTGGCAGGGAGGGTCCGGCGATGAGCAGTTCTTC. Translation gives CASSLFWQGGSGDEQFF.

This clonotype was seen more than once but under ten times. The chain couples TRBV6-2 or TRBV6-3 to TRBJ2-7; 8 bases map to TRBD2. The length of the CDR3 is 14 residues. Per germline, CDR1 MNHEY and CDR2 SVGEGT. The CDR3 sequence is CDSSYRGRTYEQYV. The CDR3 nucleotides are TGTGACAGCAGTTACCGCGGGAGGACCTACGAGCAGTACGTC.

This clonotype was recorded a few times. The chain carries TRBV30 and TRBJ2-7, with D tentatively TRBD1 (5 bases). Between the trimmed V and J ends, which lost 3 bases and 4 bases, there was a span of 16 bases. From germline, CDR1 is GTSNPN and CDR2 SVGIG (reference sequence). The CDR3 extends over 14 amino acids. CDR3 in DNA: TGTGCCTGGAGGGGGTGGGGCAGGAGTTACGAGCAGTACTTC. Its translation: CAWRGWGRSYEQYF. The complete variable domain, with remaining parts taken from reference TRBV30 and TRBJ2-7, reads SQTIHQWPATLVQPVGSPLSLECTVEGTSNPNLYWYRQAAGRGLQLLFYSVGIGQISSEVPQNLSASRPQDRQFILSSKKLLLSDSGFYLCAWRGWGRSYEQYFGPGTRLTVT.

This clonotype was counted a few times. The chain joins TRBV6-1 to TRBJ1-1, with D unclear. CDR1 is MNHNS and CDR2 is SASEGT in the germline V gene. The CDR3 extends over 13 amino acids. V was pared by 7 bases and J by 1 base, with 10 bases between. As DNA, the CDR3 is TGTGCCAGCATATGGGCGGGGAACACTGAAGCTTTCTTT. Translation gives CASIWAGNTEAFF.